What follows are 12 T cell receptor beta chains derived from one specimen sequenced in a study of blood T cell repertoires in COVID-19. The method was immunoSEQ multiplex PCR; TCRdb's version includes in-frame clones alone and lacks a portion of them. The table shows approximately 100,000 clones, with 84% occurring only once. Sequencing input: peripheral blood. These receptors were taken from an elderly woman with active or convalescent COVID-19.

This chain links TRBV27 with TRBJ2-5; TRBD2 matches at 10 bases. This CDR3 spans 15 amino acids. The V and J ends lost 6 bases and 4 bases, in that order; junction bases with no gene match: 8. The V gene's germline CDR1 is MNHEY and CDR2 SMNVEV (reference sequence). This CDR3 reads CASRPGASGRETQYF. The CDR3 bases are TGTGCCAGCAGGCCCGGGGCTAGCGGGAGAGAGACCCAGTACTTC.

This clone turned up a few times. CDR3 coding DNA: TGTGCCACCAGCAACCGGGACAGGGGTGCCTACGAGCAGTACTTC. This encodes CATSNRDRGAYEQYF. V usage is TRBV15 and J usage is TRBJ2-7; 10 nucleotides align to TRBD1. The CDR3 runs 15 residues. With 4 bases clipped from V and 2 bases from J, the junction kept 5 bases outside the gene matches. Germline values: CDR1 LNHNV, CDR2 YYDKDF (reference sequence). Supplemented by reference TRBV15 and TRBJ2-7, the full variable domain reads DAMVIQNPRYQVTQFGKPVTLSCSQTLNHNVMYWYQQKSSQAPKLLFHYYDKDFNNEADTPDNFQSRRPNTSFCFLDIRSPGLGDTAMYLCATSNRDRGAYEQYFGPGTRLTVT.

This sequence joins TRBV7-3 and TRBJ2-1, with 8 nucleotides matching TRBD2. Trimming cost V 3 bases and J 7 bases; bases outside gene matches: 11. The CDR3 has 16 residues. CDR1 and CDR2 from the germline V gene are SGHTA and FQGTGA. CDR3 protein: CASSFSSGSGLNEQFF. DNA of the CDR3: TGTGCCAGCAGCTTTTCAAGCGGGAGTGGTTTGAATGAGCAGTTCTTC.

The chain couples TRBV6-5 to TRBJ2-1, with D maybe TRBD2 (6 bases). V lost 7 bases and J lost 0, with 13 bases in between. CDR3 length equals 15 residues. CDR1 is MNHEY, CDR2 SVGAGI, per germline. The DNA of the CDR3 is TGTGCCAGCAAGGGTCGAGCGGGCTCCTACAATGAGCAGTTCTTC. Protein: CASKGRAGSYNEQFF.

V is TRBV6-6 and J is TRBJ2-1; tentative D call: TRBD2 (6 bases). Germline values: CDR1 MNHNY, CDR2 SVGAGI (reference sequence). The ends were cut back, 0 bases at V and 8 bases at J, with 17 bases in the middle. The CDR3 sequence is 16 residues long. The CDR3 is CASSYSSLAPGDEQFF. The CDR3 DNA reads as TGTGCCAGCAGTTACTCATCCCTAGCCCCGGGGGATGAGCAGTTCTTC.

This clone was detected a few times. This chain links TRBV18 with TRBJ2-3; 12 bases line up with TRBD2. J was trimmed by 6 bases and V by 0 bases; bases with no gene match: 1. Germline values: CDR1 KGHSH, CDR2 LQKENI. The CDR3 has 15 amino acids. The CDR3 DNA is TGTGCCAGCTCACCACCGACTAGCGGGAGTGATACGCAGTATTTT. Protein sequence: CASSPPTSGSDTQYF. Combining the CDR3 with reference TRBV18 and TRBJ2-3 gives the whole variable domain NAGVMQNPRHLVRRRGQEARLRCSPMKGHSHVYWYRQLPEEGLKFMVYLQKENIIDESGMPKERFSAEFPKEGPSILRIQQVVRGDSAAYFCASSPPTSGSDTQYFGPGTRLTVL.

The V gene is TRBV6-6, the J gene TRBJ2-2; D ambiguous. The germline V and J ends were trimmed by 2 bases and 3 bases, with 4 bases remaining between them. Looked up from germline, CDR1 is MNHNY and CDR2 is SVGAGI (reference sequence). This CDR3 comprises 13 residues. This chain's CDR3 is CASSYEYTGELFF. The CDR3 DNA reads TGTGCCAGCAGTTACGAGTACACCGGGGAGCTGTTTTTT.

The chain carries TRBV9 and TRBJ2-5, with 13 bases that match TRBD2. The CDR3 contains 17 residues. The germline V gene encodes CDR1 SGDLS and CDR2 YYNGEE. V lost 2 bases, J lost 5 bases, and 9 bases stayed unmatched. The CDR3 nucleotides are TGTGCCAGCAGCGTCACTAGCGGGAGGGCCGGTGGCGAGACCCAGTACTTC. Its protein product is CASSVTSGRAGGETQYF. Filled out from reference TRBV9 and TRBJ2-5, the complete variable domain reads DSGVTQTPKHLITATGQRVTLRCSPRSGDLSVYWYQQSLDQGLQFLIQYYNGEERAKGNILERFSAQQFPDLHSELNLSSLELGDSALYFCASSVTSGRAGGETQYFGPGTRLLVL.

The rearrangement links TRBV28 to TRBJ2-2; TRBD2 matches 11 bases. The ends lost 7 bases at V and 6 bases at J; junction bases unmatched: 13. CDR1 and CDR2 (germline): MDHEN, SYDVKM. The CDR3 spans 17 residues. Here the CDR3 reads CASKVVAGGPLSGELFF. CDR3 DNA sequence: TGTGCCAGCAAGGTTGTAGCGGGAGGGCCGCTGTCCGGGGAGCTGTTTTTT.

This sequence joins TRBV7-2 and TRBJ2-7; D may be TRBD2 (7 bases). Trimming took 4 bases from V and 2 from J, leaving 15 bases between them. Per germline, CDR1 SGHTA and CDR2 FQGNSA. The CDR3 has 15 residues. The CDR3 nucleotides are TGTGCCAGCAGCTCTCCCGGGCGGGGGCCCTACGAGCAGTACTTC. It is translated as CASSSPGRGPYEQYF. Complete variable domain (other parts from reference TRBV7-2 and TRBJ2-7): GAGVSQSPSNKVTEKGKDVELRCDPISGHTALYWYRQSLGQGLEFLIYFQGNSAPDKSGLPSDRFSAERTGGSVSTLTIQRTQQEDSAVYLCASSSPGRGPYEQYFGPGTRLTVT.

The chain joins TRBV2 to TRBJ2-1, with TRBD2 as a possible D gene (6 bases). The CDR3 runs 16 residues. Trimming left V 6 bases short and J 6 bases short, with 21 bases between. Germline loops: CDR1 SNHLY, CDR2 FYNNEI. The CDR3 loop reads CASSPRSGGPSNEQFF. As DNA, the CDR3 is TGTGCCAGCAGCCCGCGGTCTGGAGGGCCAAGCAATGAGCAGTTCTTC.

The CDR3 DNA reads TGTGCCAGCAGCTTAAACTTAGGACTAGCGGCAACCACCGGGGAGCTGTTTTTT. This gives the protein CASSLNLGLAATTGELFF. The J gene is TRBJ2-2, the V gene TRBV5-4, with 10 bases lining up with TRBD2. The CDR3 covers 18 residues. The ends lost 2 bases at V and 4 bases at J; junction bases unmatched: 11. Germline CDR1 SGHNT, CDR2 YYREEE (reference sequence).